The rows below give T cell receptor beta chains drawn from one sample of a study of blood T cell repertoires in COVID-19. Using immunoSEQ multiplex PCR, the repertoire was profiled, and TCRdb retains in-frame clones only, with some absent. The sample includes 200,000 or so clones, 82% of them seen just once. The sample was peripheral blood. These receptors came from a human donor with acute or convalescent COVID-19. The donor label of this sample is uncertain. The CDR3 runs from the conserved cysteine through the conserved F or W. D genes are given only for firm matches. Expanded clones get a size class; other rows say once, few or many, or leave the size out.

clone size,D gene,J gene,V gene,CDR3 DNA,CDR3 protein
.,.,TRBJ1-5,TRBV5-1,TGCGCCAGCAGCTTAATTAAGGGGCACGGGTTGGGTTATAGCAATCAGCCCCAGCATTTT,CASSLIKGHGLGYSNQPQHF
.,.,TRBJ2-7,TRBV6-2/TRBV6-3,TGTGCCAGCAGTTATGGGAGTCGGAGATTAGGGAGCTACGAGCAGTACTTC,CASSYGSRRLGSYEQYF
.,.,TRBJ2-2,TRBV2,TGTGCCAGCATCGCCCTAGCGCAATCCGGGGAGCTGTTTTTT,CASIALAQSGELFF
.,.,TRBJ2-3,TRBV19,TGTGCCAGTAGTATAGATGGACTGGGCGGTACAGATACGCAGTATTTT,CASSIDGLGGTDTQYF
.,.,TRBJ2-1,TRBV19,TGTGCCAGTAGGGGGGCGAATGAGCAGTTCTTC,CASRGANEQFF
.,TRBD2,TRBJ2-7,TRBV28,TGTGCCAGCAGCCCCAGAACAACTAGCGGGAGGGCCCACGAGCAGTACTTC,CASSPRTTSGRAHEQYF
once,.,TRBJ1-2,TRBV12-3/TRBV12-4,TGTGCCAGCAGTTTACAGGTTAACTATGGCTACACCTTC,CASSLQVNYGYTF
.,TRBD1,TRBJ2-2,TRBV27,TGTGCCAGCAGTTTAACAGGGGGCGGGTACACCGGGGAGCTGTTTTTT,CASSLTGGGYTGELFF
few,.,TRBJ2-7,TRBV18,TGTGCCAGCTCACCAAGGCAGGGAAACTACGAGCAGTACTTC,CASSPRQGNYEQYF
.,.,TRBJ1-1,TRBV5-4,TGTGCCATCCACCAGGGGTCCACTGAAGCTTTCTTT,CAIHQGSTEAFF
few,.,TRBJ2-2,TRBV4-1,TGCGCCAGCAGCCAACGTAGCGGAACAAACACCGGGGAGCTGTTTTTT,CASSQRSGTNTGELFF
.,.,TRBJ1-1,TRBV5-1,TGCGCCAGCAGCTCGATGACAGTGAACACTGAAGCTTTCTTT,CASSSMTVNTEAFF
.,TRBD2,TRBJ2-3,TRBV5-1,TGCGCCAGCAGACCGACTAGCGGGATGGCAGATACGCAGTATTTT,CASRPTSGMADTQYF
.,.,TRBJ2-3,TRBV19,TGTGCCAGTAGGAGCGAACCAAGCACAGATACGCAGTATTTT,CASRSEPSTDTQYF
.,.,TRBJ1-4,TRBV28,TGTGCCAGCAGTTTATTAGCGGGGGAACTGTTTTTT,CASSLLAGELFF
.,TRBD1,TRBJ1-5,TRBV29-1,TGCAGCGCTAGCGCTGGCCAGGGGGATCAGCCCCAGCATTTT,CSASAGQGDQPQHF
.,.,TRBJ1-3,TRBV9,TGTGCCAGCAGCGTAGAGACATCAGGAAACACCATATATTTT,CASSVETSGNTIYF
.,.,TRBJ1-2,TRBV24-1,TGTGCCACCAGTGGCGACAGCCCTGGCTACACCTTC,CATSGDSPGYTF
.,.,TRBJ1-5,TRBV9,TGTGCCAGCAGCGTAGGAGGTGAGCCCCAGCATTTT,CASSVGGEPQHF
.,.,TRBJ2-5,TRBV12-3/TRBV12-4,TGTGCCAGCAAGTTGTCGGCCGGGGAGACCCAGTACTTC,CASKLSAGETQYF
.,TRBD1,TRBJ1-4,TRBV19,TGTGCCAGTAGTGCCACAGGGGGGGCTAATGAAAAACTGTTTTTT,CASSATGGANEKLFF
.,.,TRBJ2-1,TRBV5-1,TGCGCCAGCAGCTACCGACAGAGCTCCTACAATGAGCAGTTCTTC,CASSYRQSSYNEQFF
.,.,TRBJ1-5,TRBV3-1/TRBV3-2,TGTGCCAGCAGCCCAGGGAGCAATCAGCCCCAGCATTTT,CASSPGSNQPQHF
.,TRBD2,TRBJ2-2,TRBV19,TGTGCCAGTACCAGGACTAGCGGGAGGGTTAACACCGGGGAGCTGTTTTTT,CASTRTSGRVNTGELFF
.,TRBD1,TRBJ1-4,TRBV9,TGTGCCAGCAGCCCTGGGACAGGGCGGGACGAAAAACTGTTTTTT,CASSPGTGRDEKLFF
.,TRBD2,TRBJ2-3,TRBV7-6,TGTGCCAGCAGCCCAGAGCGGGAGGGCCGAGGAGATACGCAGTATTTT,CASSPEREGRGDTQYF
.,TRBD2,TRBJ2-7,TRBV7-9,TGTGCCAGCAGCCCCCCCGTGGCCGGGGGGTCCTACGAGCAGTACTTC,CASSPPVAGGSYEQYF
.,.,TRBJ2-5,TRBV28,TGTGCCAGCAGCTCTCTAAAAGAGACCCAGTACTTC,CASSSLKETQYF
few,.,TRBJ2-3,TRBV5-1,TGCGCCAGCTCGCGCTTATCTAGCACAGATACGCAGTATTTT,CASSRLSSTDTQYF
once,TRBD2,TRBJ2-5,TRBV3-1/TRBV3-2,TGTGCCAGCAGTGCCGGGACTAGCGGGAGGTACCAAGAGACCCAGTACTTC,CASSAGTSGRYQETQYF
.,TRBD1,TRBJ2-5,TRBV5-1,TGCGCCAGCAGCTCGACCGGACAGGCAAATACGGAGACCCAGTACTTC,CASSSTGQANTETQYF
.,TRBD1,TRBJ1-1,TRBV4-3,TGCGCCAGCAGCCAAGATAAAGACAGGGAGAGGCCTGAAGCTTTCTTT,CASSQDKDRERPEAFF
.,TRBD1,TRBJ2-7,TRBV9,TGTGCCAGCAGCGTAGGGACAGGGGGCGAGCAGTACTTC,CASSVGTGGEQYF
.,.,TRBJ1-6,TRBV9,TGTGCCAGCAGCGTTAGCTATAATTCACCCCTCCACTTT,CASSVSYNSPLHF
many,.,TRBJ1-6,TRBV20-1,TGCAGTGCTAGTCTGTGGCAGGGGTATATTTATAATTCACCCCTCCACTTT,CSASLWQGYIYNSPLHF